This TCR beta chain was recorded in a study of blood T cell repertoires in COVID-19. Overall study: The cDNA or gDNA used as material had been derived from T cells, B-cell-depleted T cells, or PBMCs.

Authors' processing steps: Nucleated cell number was recorded as an estimate derived from reference gene primer amplification. The repertoire was sequenced with immunoSEQ multiplex PCR; TCRdb's copy has only in-frame clones and lacks some. Clone size and the V and J calls come from that table; the DNA yielded D and trimming. The sample holds some 150,000 clones; 80% to 90% are singletons and the top ten take around 8%. Seattle participants joined during active infection and were tracked over time. The germline CDR1 and CDR2 sequences are SEHNR and FQNEAQ (reference sequence). Trimming removed 5 bases from V and 0 bases from J; junction bases left unmatched: 9. This CDR3 is built from 17 residues.

The sequenced material came from peripheral blood. This chain uses TRBV7-9 with TRBJ2-5; TRBD2 agrees at 10 bases. The receptor was isolated from a woman aged 55-69 years with COVID-19, enrolled during active disease. CDR3 sequence reads: CASSLTGTSVYQETQYF. In nucleotides, the CDR3 is TGTGCCAGCAGCCTAACCGGGACTAGCGTCTACCAAGAGACCCAGTACTTC.